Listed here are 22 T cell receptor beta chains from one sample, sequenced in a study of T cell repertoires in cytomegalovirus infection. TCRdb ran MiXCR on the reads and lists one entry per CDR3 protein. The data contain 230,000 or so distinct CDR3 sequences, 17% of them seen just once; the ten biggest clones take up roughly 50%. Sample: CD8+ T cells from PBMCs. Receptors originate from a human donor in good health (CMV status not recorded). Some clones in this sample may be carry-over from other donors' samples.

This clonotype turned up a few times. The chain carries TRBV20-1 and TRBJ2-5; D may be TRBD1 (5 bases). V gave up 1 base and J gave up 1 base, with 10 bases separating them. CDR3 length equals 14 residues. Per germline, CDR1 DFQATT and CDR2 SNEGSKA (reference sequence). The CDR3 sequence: CSARALRVQETQYF. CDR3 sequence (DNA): TGCAGTGCTAGAGCTCTCAGGGTCCAAGAGACCCAGTACTTC.

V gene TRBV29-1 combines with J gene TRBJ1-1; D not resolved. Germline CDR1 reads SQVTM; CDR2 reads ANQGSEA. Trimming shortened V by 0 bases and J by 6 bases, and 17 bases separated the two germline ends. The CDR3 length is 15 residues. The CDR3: CSVEEHRTGGSEAFF. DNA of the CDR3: TGCAGCGTTGAAGAACACCGGACGGGAGGATCTGAAGCTTTCTTT.

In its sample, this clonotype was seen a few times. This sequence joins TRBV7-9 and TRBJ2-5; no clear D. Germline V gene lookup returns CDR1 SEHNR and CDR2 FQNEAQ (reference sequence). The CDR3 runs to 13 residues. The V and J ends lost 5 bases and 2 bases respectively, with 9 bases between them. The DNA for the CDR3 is TGTGCCAGCAGCCCCGAGGCTCAAGAGACCCAGTACTTC. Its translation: CASSPEAQETQYF.

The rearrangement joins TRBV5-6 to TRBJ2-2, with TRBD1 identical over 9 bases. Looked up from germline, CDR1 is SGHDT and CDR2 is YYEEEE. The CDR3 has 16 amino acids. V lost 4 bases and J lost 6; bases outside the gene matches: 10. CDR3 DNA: TGTGCCAGCAGCCAGTCGGACAGGGGAATTGCCGGGGAGCTGTTTTTT. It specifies CASSQSDRGIAGELFF.

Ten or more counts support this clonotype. CDR3 in amino acids: CASSPGQGLNTEAFF. In nucleotides, the CDR3 is TGTGCCAGCAGCCCGGGACAGGGCTTGAACACTGAAGCTTTCTTT. V is TRBV7-2 and J is TRBJ1-1; TRBD1 aligns across 9 bases. Unmatched junction bases numbered 4, after V lost 5 bases and J lost 0 bases. This CDR3 is 15 amino acids long. Germline V gene data show CDR1 as SGHTA and CDR2 as FQGNSA.

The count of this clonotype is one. The CDR3 nucleotides read TGTGCCAGCAGTTACTACTTAGCGGGGGGTTCCTACGGGGAGCTGTTTTTT. Protein product: CASSYYLAGGSYGELFF. The V gene is TRBV6-2 or TRBV6-3, the J gene TRBJ2-2, with TRBD2 matching 10 bases. The germline V gene has CDR1 MNHEY and CDR2 SVGEGT. The CDR3 extends over 17 amino acids. The V gene end was trimmed by 1 base and the J gene end by 7 bases; junction bases not matched to a gene: 9.

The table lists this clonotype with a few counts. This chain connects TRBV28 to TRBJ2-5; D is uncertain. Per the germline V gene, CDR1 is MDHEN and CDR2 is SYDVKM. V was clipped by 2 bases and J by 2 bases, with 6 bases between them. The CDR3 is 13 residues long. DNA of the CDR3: TGTGCCAGCAGTTTAGAGTTACAAGAGACCCAGTACTTC. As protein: CASSLELQETQYF.

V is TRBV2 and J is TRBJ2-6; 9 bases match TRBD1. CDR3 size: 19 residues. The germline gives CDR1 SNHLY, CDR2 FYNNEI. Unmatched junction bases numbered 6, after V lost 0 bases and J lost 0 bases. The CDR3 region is CASSEASGQGSSGANVLTF. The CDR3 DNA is TGTGCCAGCAGTGAAGCTTCCGGACAGGGGAGCTCTGGGGCCAACGTCCTGACTTTC.

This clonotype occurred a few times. The chain's CDR3 is CSARPENTQYF. In nucleotides, the CDR3 is TGCAGTGCGCGACCAGAAAATACGCAGTATTTT. The V call is TRBV20-1, the J call TRBJ2-3; D is ambiguous. The CDR3 covers 11 residues. In germline, CDR1 is DFQATT, CDR2 SNEGSKA (reference sequence). Trimming stripped 6 bases from V and 7 bases from J, with 11 bases between.

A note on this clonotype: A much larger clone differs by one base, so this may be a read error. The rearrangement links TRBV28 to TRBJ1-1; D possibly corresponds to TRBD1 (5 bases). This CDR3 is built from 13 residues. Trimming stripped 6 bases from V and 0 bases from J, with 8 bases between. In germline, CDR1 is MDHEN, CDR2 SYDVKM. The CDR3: CASRPTVNTEAFF. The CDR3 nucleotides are TGTGCCAGCAGGCCGACAGTGAACACTGAAGCTTTCTTT.

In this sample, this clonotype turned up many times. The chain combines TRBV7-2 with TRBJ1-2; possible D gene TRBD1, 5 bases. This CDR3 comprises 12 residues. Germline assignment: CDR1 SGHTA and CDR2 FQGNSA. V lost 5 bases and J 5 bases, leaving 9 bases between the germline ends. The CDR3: CASSPGPYGYTF. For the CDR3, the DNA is TGTGCCAGCAGCCCGGGACCATATGGCTACACCTTC.

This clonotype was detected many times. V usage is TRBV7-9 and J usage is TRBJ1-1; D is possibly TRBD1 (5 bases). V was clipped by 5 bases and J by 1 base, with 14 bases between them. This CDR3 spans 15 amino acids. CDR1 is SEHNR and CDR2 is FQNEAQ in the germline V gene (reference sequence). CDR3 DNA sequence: TGTGCCAGCAGCACGACAGCATTTTCGAACACTGAAGCTTTCTTT. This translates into CASSTTAFSNTEAFF.

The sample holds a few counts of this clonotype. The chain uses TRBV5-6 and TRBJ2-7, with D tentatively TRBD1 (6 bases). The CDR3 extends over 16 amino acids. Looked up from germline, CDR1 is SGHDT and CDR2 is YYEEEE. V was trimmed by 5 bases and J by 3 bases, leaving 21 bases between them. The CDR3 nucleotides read TGTGCCAGCAGTTCCCCGACAGGCAAAACGTTCTACGAGCAGTACTTC. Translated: CASSSPTGKTFYEQYF. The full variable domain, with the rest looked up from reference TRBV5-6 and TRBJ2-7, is DAGVTQSPTHLIKTRGQQVTLRCSPKSGHDTVSWYQQALGQGPQFIFQYYEEEERQRGNFPDRFSGHQFPNYSSELNVNALLLGDSALYLCASSSPTGKTFYEQYFGPGTRLTVT.

The CDR3 region is CATSDDSLDPEPSTDTQYF. The DNA of the CDR3 is TGTGCCACCAGTGATGACAGCCTAGACCCCGAGCCTAGCACAGATACGCAGTATTTT. The rearrangement links TRBV24-1 to TRBJ2-3; tentatively, D is TRBD1 (5 bases). The V and J ends lost 3 bases and 0 bases respectively, with 21 bases between them. Per the germline V gene, CDR1 is KGHDR and CDR2 is SFDVKD. The CDR3 extends over 19 amino acids.

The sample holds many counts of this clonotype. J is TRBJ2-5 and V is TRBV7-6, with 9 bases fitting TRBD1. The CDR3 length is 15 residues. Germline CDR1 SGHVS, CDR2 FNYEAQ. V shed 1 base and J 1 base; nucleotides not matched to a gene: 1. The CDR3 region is CASSLEGQGQETQYF. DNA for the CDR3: TGTGCCAGCAGCTTAGAGGGACAGGGCCAAGAGACCCAGTACTTC. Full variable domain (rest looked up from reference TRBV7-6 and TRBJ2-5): GAGVSQSPRYKVTKRGQDVALRCDPISGHVSLYWYRQALGQGPEFLTYFNYEAQQDKSGLPNDRFSAERPEGSISTLTIQRTEQRDSAMYRCASSLEGQGQETQYFGPGTRLLVL.

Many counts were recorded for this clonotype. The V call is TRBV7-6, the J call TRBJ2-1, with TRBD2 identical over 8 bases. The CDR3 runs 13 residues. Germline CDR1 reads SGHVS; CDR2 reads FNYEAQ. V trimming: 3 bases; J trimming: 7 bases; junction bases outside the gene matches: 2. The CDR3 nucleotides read TGTGCCAGCAGCTTTACGGGAGGGAATGAGCAGTTCTTC. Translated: CASSFTGGNEQFF.

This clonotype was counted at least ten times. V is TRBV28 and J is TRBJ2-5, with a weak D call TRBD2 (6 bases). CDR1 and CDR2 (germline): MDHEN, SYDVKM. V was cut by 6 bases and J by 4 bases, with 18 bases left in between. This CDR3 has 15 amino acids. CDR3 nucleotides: TGTGCCAGCAGCGATAACCGGGGGTTCGGAGAGACCCAGTACTTC. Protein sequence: CASSDNRGFGETQYF.

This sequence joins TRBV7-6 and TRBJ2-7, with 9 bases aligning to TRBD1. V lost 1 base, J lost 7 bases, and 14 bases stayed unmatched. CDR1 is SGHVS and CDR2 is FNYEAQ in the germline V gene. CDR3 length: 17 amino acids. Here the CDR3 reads CASSLEPGTGSSREQYF. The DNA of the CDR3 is TGTGCCAGCAGCTTAGAACCCGGGACAGGGTCCTCTAGGGAGCAGTACTTC.

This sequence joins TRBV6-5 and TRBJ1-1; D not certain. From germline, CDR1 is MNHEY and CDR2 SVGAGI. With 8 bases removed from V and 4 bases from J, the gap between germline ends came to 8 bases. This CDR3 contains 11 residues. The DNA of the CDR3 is TGTGCCAGCGAGGGAGGCACTGAAGCTTTCTTT. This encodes CASEGGTEAFF.

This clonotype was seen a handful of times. CDR3 sequence: CASSQDPPGLATDTQYF. The CDR3 region has the DNA TGCGCCAGCAGCCAAGACCCTCCGGGACTAGCGACAGATACGCAGTATTTT. The J gene is TRBJ2-3, the V gene TRBV4-3; 10 bases match TRBD2. The CDR3 contains 17 residues. J lost 3 bases, V lost 0 bases, and 6 bases had no gene match. Germline loops: CDR1 LGHNA, CDR2 YSLEER.

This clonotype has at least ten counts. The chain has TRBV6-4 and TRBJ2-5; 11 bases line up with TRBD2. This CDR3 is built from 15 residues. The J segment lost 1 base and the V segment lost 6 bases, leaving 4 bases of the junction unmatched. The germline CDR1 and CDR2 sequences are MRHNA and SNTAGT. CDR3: CASSQLAGAQETQYF. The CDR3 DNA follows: TGTGCCAGCAGCCAACTAGCGGGGGCCCAAGAGACCCAGTACTTC.

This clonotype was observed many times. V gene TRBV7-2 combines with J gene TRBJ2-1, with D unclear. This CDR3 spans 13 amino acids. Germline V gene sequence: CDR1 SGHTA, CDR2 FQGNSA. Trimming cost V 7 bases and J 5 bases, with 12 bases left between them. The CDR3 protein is CASTLQPNNEQFF. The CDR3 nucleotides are TGTGCCAGCACCCTCCAGCCAAACAATGAGCAGTTCTTC. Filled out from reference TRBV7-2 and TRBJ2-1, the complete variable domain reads GAGVSQSPSNKVTEKGKDVELRCDPISGHTALYWYRQSLGQGLEFLIYFQGNSAPDKSGLPSDRFSAERTGGSVSTLTIQRTQQEDSAVYLCASTLQPNNEQFFGPGTRLTVL.